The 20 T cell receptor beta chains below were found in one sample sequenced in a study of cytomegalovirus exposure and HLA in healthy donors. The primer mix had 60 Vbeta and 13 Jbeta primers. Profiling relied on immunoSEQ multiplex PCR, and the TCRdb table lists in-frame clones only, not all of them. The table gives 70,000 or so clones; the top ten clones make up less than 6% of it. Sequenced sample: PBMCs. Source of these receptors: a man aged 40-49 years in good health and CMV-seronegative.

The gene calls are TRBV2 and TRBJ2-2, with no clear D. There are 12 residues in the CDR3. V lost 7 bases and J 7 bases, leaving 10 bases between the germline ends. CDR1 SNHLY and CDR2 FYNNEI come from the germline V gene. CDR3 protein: CASTNYNGELFF. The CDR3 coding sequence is TGTGCCAGCACAAACTACAACGGGGAGCTGTTTTTT. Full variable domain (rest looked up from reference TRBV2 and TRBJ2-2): EPEVTQTPSHQVTQMGQEVILRCVPISNHLYFYWYRQILGQKVEFLVSFYNNEISEKSEIFDDQFSVERPDGSNFTLKIRSTKLEDSAMYFCASTNYNGELFFGEGSRLTVL.

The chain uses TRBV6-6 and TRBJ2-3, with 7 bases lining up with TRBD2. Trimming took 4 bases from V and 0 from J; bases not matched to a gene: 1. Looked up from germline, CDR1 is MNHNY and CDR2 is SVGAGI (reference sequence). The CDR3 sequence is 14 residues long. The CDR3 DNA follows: TGTGCCAGCAGTTTACTAGCGAGCACAGATACGCAGTATTTT. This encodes CASSLLASTDTQYF.

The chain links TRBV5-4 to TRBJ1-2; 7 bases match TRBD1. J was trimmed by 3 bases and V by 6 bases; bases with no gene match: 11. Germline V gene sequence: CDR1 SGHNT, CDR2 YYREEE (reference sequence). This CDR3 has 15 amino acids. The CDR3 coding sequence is TGTGCCAGCACCTCCGGGACAGCTTTTTACTATGGCTACACCTTC. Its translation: CASTSGTAFYYGYTF.

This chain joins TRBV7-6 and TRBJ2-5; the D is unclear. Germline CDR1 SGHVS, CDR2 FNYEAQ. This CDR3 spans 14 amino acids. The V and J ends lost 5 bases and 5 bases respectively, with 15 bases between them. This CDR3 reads CASSQLGRRETQYF. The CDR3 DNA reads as TGTGCCAGCAGCCAATTGGGCCGCCGGGAGACCCAGTACTTC.

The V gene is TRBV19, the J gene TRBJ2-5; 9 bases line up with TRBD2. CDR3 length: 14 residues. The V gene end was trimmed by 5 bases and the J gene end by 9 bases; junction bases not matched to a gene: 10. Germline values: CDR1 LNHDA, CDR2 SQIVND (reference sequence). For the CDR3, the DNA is TGTGCCAGTAGTGAGGTAGCGGGAGCTATGGCCCAGTACTTC. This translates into CASSEVAGAMAQYF.

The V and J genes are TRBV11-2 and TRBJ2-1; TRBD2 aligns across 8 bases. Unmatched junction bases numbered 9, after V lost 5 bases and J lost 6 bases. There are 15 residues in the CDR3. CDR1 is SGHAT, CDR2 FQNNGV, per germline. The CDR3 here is CASSAGLAVSNEQFF. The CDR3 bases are TGTGCCAGCAGCGCCGGACTAGCCGTGAGCAATGAGCAGTTCTTC.

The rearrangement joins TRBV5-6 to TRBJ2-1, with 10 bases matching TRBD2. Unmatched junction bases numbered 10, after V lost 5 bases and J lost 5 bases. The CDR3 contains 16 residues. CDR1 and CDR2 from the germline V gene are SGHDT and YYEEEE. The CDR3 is CASSTPLAGTNNEQFF. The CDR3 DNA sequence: TGTGCCAGCAGTACCCCACTAGCGGGGACGAACAATGAGCAGTTCTTC.

The CDR3 spells CSVGPGTGGAKNYGYTF. CDR3 nucleotides: TGCAGCGTTGGTCCCGGGACAGGGGGCGCGAAAAACTATGGCTACACCTTC. The chain employs TRBV29-1 and TRBJ1-2; TRBD1 matches at 12 bases. Germline trimming cut 4 bases from V and 2 bases from J; bases unmatched to any gene: 11. Looked up from germline, CDR1 is SQVTM and CDR2 is ANQGSEA. The CDR3 sequence is 17 residues long.

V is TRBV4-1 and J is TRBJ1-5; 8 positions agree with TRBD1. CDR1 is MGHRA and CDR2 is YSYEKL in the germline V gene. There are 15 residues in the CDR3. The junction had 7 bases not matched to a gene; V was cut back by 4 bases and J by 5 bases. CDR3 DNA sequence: TGCGCCAGCAGCCGCGACAGGGGAAGGGATCAGCCCCAGCATTTT. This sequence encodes CASSRDRGRDQPQHF.

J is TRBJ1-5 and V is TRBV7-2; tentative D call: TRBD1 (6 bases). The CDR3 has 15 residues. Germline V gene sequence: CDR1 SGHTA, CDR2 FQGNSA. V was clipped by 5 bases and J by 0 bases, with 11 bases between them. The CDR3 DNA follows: TGTGCCAGCAGCCGAGACAGGAATAGCAATCAGCCCCAGCATTTT. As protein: CASSRDRNSNQPQHF.

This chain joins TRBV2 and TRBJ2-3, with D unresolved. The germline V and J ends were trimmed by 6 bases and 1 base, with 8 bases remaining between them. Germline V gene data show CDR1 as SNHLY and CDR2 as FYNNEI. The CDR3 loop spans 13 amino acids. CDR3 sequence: CASRQFGTDTQYF. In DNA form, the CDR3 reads TGTGCCAGCAGACAATTCGGCACAGATACGCAGTATTTT.

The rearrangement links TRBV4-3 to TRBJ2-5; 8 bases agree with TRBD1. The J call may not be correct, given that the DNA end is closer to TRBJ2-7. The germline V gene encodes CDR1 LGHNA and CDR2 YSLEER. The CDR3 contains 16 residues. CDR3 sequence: CASSQDRTGYMYEQYF. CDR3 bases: TGCGCCAGCAGCCAAGATAGGACAGGGTATATGTACGAGCAGTACTTC.

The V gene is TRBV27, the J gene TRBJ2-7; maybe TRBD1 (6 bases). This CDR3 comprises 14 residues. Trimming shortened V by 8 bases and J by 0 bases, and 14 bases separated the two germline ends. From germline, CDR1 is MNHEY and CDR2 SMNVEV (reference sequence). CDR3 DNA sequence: TGTGCCAGCGGGTTTTTAGGGGGCTCCTACGAGCAGTACTTC. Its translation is CASGFLGGSYEQYF.

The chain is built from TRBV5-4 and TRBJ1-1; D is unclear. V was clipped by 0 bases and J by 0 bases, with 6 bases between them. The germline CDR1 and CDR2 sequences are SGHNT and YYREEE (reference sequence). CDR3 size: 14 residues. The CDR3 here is CASSLVNLNTEAFF. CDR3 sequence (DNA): TGTGCCAGCAGCTTGGTAAACTTGAACACTGAAGCTTTCTTT.

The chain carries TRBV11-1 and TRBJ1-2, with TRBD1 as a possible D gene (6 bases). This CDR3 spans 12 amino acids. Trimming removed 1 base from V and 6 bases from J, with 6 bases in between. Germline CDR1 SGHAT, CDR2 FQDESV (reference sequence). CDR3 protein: CASSLEGDGYTF. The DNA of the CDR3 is TGTGCCAGCAGCTTAGAGGGGGATGGCTACACCTTC.

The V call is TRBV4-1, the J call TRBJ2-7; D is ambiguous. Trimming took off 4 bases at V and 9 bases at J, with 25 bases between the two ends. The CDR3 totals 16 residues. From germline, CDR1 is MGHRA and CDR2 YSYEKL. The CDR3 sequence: CASSLEARPSKSVQYF. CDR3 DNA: TGCGCCAGCAGCCTTGAGGCCCGTCCAAGTAAGAGTGTGCAGTACTTC.

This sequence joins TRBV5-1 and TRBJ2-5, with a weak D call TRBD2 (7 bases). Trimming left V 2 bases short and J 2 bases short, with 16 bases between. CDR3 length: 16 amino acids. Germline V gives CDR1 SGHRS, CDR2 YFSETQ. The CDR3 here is CASSFNTAGTQETQYF. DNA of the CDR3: TGCGCCAGCAGCTTCAACACAGCGGGGACACAAGAGACCCAGTACTTC.

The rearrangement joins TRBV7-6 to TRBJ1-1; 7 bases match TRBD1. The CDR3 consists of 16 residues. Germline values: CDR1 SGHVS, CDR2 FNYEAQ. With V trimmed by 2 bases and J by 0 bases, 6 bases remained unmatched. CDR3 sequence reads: CASSLQAGTVNTEAFF. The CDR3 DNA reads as TGTGCCAGCAGCTTACAGGCTGGGACAGTGAACACTGAAGCTTTCTTT.

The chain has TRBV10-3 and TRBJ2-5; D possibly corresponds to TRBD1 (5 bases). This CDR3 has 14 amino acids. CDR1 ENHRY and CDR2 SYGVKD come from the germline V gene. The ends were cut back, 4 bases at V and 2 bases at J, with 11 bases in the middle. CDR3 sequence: CAISAGIRQETQYF. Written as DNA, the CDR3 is TGTGCCATCAGTGCAGGGATACGGCAAGAGACCCAGTACTTC.

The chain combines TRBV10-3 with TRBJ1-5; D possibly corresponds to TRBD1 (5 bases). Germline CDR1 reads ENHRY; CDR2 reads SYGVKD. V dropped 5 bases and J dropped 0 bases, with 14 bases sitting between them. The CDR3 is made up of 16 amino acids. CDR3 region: CAISKDRPYSNQPQHF. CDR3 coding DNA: TGTGCCATCAGTAAAGACAGACCTTATAGCAATCAGCCCCAGCATTTT.